This TCR beta chain was sequenced for a study of T cells in Graves' hyperthyroidism and ophthalmopathy. Study results and caveats: Most thyroid-expanded clonotypes above 0.001 were also found in blood.

Comment on this clonotype: Antigen specificity is unknown.

The TCR beta CDR3 regions underwent amplification using RNA transcripts as the source. Primed by the HTBI set, a first-round RT-PCR was run on the TCR CDR3. TCRdb called the multiplex PCR reads again in MiXCR, with one record for every CDR3 protein. The sample includes about 350,000 distinct CDR3 sequences, approximately 19% seen only once; the top ten take about 3.7%. These patients, aged 18 to 65, had recently diagnosed hyperthyroidism lasting under 2 months. Diagnoses used clinical symptoms, serum thyroxine and TRAb, thyroid ultrasound and orbital computed tomography. PBMCs were obtained from 10 ml fresh peripheral blood. Unmatched junction bases numbered 9, after V lost 6 bases and J lost 8 bases. CDR3 length equals 13 residues. Germline CDR1 SNHLY, CDR2 FYNNEI.

The sequence derives from a woman aged 18-35 years with Graves' hyperthyroidism. The chain couples TRBV2 to TRBJ1-2, with 7 bases fitting TRBD1. Material for sequencing was blood. CDR3 sequence reads: CASRNDRVEGYTF. The CDR3 nucleotides are TGTGCCAGCAGAAACGACAGGGTCGAGGGCTACACCTTC.